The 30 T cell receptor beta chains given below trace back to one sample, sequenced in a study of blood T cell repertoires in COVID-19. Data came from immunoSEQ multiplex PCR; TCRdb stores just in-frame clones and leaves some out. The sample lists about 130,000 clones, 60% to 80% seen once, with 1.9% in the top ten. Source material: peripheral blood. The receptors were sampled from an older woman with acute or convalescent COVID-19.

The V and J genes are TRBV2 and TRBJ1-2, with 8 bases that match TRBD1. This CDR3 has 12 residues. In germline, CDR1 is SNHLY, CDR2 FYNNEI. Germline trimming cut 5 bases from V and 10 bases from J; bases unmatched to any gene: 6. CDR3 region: CASSFGQGVYTF. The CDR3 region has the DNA TGTGCCAGCAGTTTCGGACAGGGAGTCTACACCTTC. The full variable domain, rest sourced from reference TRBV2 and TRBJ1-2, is EPEVTQTPSHQVTQMGQEVILRCVPISNHLYFYWYRQILGQKVEFLVSFYNNEISEKSEIFDDQFSVERPDGSNFTLKIRSTKLEDSAMYFCASSFGQGVYTFGSGTRLTVV.

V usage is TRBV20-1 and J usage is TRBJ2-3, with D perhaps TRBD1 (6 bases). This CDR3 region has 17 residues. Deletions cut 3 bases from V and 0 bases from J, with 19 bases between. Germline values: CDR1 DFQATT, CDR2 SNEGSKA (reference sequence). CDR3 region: CSASKRGFSPSTDTQYF. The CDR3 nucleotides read TGCAGTGCTAGTAAAAGGGGGTTCTCACCTAGCACAGATACGCAGTATTTT.

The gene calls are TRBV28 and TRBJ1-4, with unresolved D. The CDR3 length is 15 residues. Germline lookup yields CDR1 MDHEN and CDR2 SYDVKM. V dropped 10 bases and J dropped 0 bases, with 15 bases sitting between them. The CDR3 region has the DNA TGTGCCACCACCCCCACGCGGGCAACTAATGAAAAACTGTTTTTT. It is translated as CATTPTRATNEKLFF.

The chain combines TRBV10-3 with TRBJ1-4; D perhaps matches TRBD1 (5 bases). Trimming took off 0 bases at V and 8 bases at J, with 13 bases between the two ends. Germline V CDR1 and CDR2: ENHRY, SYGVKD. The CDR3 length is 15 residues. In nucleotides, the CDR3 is TGTGCCATCAGTGAGTCGAGCCAGGGAGGCGAAAAACTGTTTTTT. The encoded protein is CAISESSQGGEKLFF.

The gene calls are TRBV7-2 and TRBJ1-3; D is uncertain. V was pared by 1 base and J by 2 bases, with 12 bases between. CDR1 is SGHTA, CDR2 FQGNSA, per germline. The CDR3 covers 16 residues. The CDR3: CASSLGSGNPGNTIYF. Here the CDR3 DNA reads TGTGCCAGCAGCTTAGGGTCCGGGAATCCTGGAAACACCATATATTTT.

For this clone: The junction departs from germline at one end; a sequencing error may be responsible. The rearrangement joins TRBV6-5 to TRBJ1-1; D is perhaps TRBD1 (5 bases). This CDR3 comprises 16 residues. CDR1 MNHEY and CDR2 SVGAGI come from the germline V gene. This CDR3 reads CASSYITAAFGTEAFF. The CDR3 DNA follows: TGTGCCAGCAGTTATATAACGGCAGCCTTTGGGACTGAAGCTTTTTTT.

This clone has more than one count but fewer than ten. Here the CDR3 DNA reads TGTGCCTGGAGTGTACGAGGGGGGGGGTTTGGCAATCAGCCCCAGCATTTT. Its protein product is CAWSVRGGGFGNQPQHF. The rearrangement links TRBV30 to TRBJ1-5, with D maybe TRBD1 (6 bases). The CDR3 runs 17 residues. From germline, CDR1 is GTSNPN and CDR2 SVGIG (reference sequence). V was shortened by 0 bases and J by 2 bases, with 17 bases between the two germline ends.

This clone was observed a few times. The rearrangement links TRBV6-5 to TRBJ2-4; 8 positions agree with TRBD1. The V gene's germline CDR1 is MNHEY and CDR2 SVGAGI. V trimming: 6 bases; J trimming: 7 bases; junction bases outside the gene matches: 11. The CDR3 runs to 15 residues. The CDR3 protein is CASSLTQGAYNIQYF. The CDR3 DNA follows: TGTGCCAGCAGCCTGACCCAGGGGGCGTACAACATTCAGTACTTC.

CDR3 bases: TGTGCCAGCAGTTTCCGGGACAGGGGGCACGAGCAGTACTTC. It specifies CASSFRDRGHEQYF. This chain links TRBV27 with TRBJ2-7, with 12 bases lining up with TRBD1. Germline lookup yields CDR1 MNHEY and CDR2 SMNVEV (reference sequence). Trimming cost V 3 bases and J 5 bases; bases outside gene matches: 2. The CDR3 length is 14 residues.

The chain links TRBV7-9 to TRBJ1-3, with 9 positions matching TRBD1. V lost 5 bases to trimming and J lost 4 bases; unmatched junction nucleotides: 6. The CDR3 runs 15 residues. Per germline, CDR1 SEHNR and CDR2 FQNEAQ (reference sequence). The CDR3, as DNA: TGTGCCAGCAGCCGACAGGGGGAGGCAGGAAACACCATATATTTT. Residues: CASSRQGEAGNTIYF.

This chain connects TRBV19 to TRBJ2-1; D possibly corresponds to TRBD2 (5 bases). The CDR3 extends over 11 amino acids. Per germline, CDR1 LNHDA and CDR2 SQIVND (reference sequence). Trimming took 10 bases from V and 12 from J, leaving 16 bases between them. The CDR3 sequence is CATRSGIGQFF. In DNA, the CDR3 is TGTGCCACCAGGTCGGGGATCGGGCAGTTCTTC.

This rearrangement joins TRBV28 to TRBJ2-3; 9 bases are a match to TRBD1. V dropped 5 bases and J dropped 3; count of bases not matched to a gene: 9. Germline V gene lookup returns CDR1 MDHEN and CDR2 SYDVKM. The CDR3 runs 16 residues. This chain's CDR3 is CASSTWGQGGTDTQYF. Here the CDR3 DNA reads TGTGCCAGCAGTACGTGGGGACAGGGCGGGACAGATACGCAGTATTTT.

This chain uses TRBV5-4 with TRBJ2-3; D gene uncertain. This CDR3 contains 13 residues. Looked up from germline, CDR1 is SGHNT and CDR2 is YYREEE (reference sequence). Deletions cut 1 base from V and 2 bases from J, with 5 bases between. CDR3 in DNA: TGTGCCAGCAGCTTGTCAGTCACAGATACGCAGTATTTT. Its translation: CASSLSVTDTQYF.

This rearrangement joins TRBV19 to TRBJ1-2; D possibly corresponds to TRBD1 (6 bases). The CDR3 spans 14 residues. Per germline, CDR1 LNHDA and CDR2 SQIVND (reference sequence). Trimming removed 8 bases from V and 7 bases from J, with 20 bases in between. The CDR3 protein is CASGQGTGRGGYTF. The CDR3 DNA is TGTGCCAGTGGGCAGGGGACGGGGCGCGGTGGCTACACCTTC.

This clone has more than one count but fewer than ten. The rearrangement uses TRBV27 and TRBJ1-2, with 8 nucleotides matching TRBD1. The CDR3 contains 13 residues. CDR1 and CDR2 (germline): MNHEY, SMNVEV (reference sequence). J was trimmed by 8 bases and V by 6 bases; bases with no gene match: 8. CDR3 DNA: TGTGCCAGCAGAATAGGACAGGGCAGCGGCTACACCTTC. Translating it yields CASRIGQGSGYTF.

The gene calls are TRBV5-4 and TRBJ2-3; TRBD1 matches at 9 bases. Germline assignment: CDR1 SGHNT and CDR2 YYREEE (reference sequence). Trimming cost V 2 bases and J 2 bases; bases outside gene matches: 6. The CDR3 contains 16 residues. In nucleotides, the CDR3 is TGTGCCAGCAGCTTCCACAGGGGGCCGAACACAGATACGCAGTATTTT. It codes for CASSFHRGPNTDTQYF.

CDR3 loop: CASSPNAGTGAYEQYF. The CDR3 DNA reads TGTGCCAGTAGTCCGAACGCCGGGACAGGGGCCTACGAGCAGTACTTC. The gene calls are TRBV19 and TRBJ2-7; 10 nucleotides match TRBD1. Germline values: CDR1 LNHDA, CDR2 SQIVND (reference sequence). After removal of 5 bases from V and 2 bases from J, the junction contained 9 bases not matched to a gene. The CDR3 totals 16 residues.

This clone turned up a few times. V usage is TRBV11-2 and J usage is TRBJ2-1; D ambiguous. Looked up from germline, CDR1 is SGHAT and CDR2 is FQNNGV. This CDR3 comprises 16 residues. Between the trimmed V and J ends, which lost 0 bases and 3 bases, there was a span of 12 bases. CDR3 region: CASSLEGPTYYNEQFF. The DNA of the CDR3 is TGTGCCAGCAGCTTAGAGGGCCCAACCTACTACAATGAGCAGTTCTTC.

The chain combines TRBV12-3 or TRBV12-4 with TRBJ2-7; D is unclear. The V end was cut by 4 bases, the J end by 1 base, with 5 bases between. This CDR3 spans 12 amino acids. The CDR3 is CASSSLSYEQYF. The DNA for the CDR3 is TGTGCCAGCAGTTCACTTTCCTACGAGCAGTACTTC.

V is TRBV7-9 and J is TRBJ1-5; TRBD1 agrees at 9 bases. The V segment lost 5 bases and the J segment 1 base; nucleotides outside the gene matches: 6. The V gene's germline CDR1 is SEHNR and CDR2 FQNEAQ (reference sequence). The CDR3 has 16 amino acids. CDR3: CASSPGQGMSNQPQHF. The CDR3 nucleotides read TGTGCCAGCAGCCCGGGACAGGGAATGAGCAATCAGCCCCAGCATTTT.

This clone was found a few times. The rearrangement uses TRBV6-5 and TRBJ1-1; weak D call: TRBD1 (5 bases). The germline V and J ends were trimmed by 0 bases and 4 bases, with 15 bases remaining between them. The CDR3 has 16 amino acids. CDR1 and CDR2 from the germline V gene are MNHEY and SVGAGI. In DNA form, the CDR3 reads TGTGCCAGCAGTTACTCAGGCCAGGGAAAGGGCACTGAAGCTTTCTTT. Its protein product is CASSYSGQGKGTEAFF.

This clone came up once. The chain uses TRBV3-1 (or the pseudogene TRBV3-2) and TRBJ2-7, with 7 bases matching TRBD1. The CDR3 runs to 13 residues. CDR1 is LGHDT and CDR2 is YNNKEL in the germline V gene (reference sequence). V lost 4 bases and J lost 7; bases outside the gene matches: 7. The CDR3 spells CASSPDRAWEQYF. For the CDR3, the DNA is TGTGCCAGCAGCCCTGACAGGGCGTGGGAGCAGTACTTC.

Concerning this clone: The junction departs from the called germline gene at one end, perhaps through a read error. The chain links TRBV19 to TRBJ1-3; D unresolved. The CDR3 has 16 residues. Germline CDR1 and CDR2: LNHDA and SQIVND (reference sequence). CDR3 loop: CASSPRRAGPGNTIYF. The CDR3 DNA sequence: TGTGCCAGTAGTCCCAGGAGGGCAGGCCCTGGGAACACCATATATTTT.

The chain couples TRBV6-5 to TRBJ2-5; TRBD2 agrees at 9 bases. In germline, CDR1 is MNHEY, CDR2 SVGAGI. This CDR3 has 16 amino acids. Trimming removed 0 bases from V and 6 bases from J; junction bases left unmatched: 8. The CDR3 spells CASSYSISGGGKTQYF. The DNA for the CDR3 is TGTGCCAGCAGTTACTCGATTAGCGGGGGAGGGAAGACCCAGTACTTC.

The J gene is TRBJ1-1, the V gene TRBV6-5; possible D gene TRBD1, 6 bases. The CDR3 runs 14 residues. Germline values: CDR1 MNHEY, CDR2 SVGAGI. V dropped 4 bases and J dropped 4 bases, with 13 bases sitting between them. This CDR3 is CASSFDLRGTEAFF. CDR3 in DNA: TGTGCCAGCAGTTTCGACCTCAGGGGCACTGAAGCTTTCTTT.

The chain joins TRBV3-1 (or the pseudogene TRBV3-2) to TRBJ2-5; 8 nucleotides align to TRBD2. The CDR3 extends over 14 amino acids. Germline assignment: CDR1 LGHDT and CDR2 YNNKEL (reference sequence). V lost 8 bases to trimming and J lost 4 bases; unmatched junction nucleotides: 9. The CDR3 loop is CASGSGGPLETQYF. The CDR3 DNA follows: TGTGCCAGCGGGTCGGGAGGGCCGTTAGAGACCCAGTACTTC.

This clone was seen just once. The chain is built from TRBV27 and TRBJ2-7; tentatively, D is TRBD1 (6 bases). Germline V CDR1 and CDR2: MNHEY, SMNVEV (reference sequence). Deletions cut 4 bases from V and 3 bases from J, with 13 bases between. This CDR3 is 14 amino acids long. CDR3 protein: CASSYGTRDYEQYF. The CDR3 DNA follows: TGTGCCAGCAGTTACGGGACAAGAGACTACGAGCAGTACTTC.

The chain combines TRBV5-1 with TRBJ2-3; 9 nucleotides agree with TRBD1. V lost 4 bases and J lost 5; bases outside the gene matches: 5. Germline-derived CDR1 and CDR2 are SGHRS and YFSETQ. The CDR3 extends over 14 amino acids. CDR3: CASSPGTGKDTQYF. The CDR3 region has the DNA TGCGCCAGCAGCCCCGGGACAGGGAAAGATACGCAGTATTTT.

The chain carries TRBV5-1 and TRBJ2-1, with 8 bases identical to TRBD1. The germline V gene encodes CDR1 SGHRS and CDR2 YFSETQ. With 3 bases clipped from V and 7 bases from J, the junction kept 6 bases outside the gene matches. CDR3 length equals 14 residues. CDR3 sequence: CASSWGQVGNEQFF. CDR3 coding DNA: TGCGCCAGCAGCTGGGGACAGGTGGGGAATGAGCAGTTCTTC.

The CDR3 reads CASSPGGRAYGYTF. CDR3 DNA sequence: TGTGCCAGCTCACCAGGGGGCAGGGCCTATGGCTACACCTTC. The chain employs TRBV18 and TRBJ1-2, with D tentatively TRBD1 (6 bases). Germline loops: CDR1 KGHSH, CDR2 LQKENI. The CDR3 consists of 14 residues. Trimming stripped 2 bases from V and 4 bases from J, with 11 bases between.